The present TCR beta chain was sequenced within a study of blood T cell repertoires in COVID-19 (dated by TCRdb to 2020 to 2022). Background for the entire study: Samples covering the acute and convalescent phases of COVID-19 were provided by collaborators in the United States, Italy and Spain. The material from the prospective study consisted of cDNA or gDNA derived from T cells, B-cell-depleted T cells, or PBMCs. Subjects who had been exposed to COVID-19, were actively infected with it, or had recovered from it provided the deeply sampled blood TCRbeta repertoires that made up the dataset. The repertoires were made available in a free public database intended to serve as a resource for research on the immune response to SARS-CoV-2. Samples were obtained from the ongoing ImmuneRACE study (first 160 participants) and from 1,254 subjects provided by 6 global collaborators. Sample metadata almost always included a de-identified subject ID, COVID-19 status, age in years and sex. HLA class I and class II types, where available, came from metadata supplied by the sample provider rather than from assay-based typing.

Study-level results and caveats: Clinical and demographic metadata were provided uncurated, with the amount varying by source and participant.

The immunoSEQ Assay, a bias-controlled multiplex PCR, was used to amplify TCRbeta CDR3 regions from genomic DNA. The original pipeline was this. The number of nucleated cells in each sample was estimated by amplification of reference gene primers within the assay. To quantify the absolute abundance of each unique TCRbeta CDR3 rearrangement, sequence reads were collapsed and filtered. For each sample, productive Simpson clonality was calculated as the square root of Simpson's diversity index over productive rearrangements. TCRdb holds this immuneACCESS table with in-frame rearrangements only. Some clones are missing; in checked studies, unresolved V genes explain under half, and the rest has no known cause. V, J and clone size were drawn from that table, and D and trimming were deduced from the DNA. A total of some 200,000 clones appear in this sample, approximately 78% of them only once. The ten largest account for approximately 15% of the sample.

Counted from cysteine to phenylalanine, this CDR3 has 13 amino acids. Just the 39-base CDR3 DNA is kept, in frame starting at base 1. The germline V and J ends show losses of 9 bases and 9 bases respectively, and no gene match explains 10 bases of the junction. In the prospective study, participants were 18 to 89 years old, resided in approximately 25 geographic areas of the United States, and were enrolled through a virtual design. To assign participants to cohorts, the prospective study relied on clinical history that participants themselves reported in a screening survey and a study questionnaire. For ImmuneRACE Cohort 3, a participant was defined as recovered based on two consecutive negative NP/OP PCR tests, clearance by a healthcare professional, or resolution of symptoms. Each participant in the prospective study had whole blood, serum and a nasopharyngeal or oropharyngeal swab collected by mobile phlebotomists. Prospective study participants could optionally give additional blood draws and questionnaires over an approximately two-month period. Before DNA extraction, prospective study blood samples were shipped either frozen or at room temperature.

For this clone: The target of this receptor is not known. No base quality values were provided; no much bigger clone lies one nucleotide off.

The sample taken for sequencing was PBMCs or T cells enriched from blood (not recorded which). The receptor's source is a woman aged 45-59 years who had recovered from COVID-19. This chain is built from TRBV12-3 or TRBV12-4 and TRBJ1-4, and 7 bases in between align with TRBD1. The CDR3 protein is CASRTGDTKKLFF. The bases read TGTGCCAGTCGTACAGGGGATACGAAAAAACTGTTTTTT.